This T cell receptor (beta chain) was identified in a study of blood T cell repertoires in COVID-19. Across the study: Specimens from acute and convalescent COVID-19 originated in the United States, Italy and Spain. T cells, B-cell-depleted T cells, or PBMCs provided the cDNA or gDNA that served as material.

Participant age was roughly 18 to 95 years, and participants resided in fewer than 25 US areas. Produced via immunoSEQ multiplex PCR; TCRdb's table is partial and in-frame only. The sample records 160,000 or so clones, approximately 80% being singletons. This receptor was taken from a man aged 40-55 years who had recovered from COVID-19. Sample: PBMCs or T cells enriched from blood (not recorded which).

The CDR3 region has the DNA TGTGCCAGTAGTATAATGTGGGGGGAGCCCCAGCATTTT. Its translation is CASSIMWGEPQHF. The chain uses TRBV19 and TRBJ1-5; tentative D call: TRBD1 (5 bases). The V and J ends lost 2 bases and 8 bases respectively, with 10 bases between them. The CDR3 is 13 amino acids. Per the germline V gene, CDR1 is LNHDA and CDR2 is SQIVND (reference sequence).